The rows below give T cell receptor beta chains drawn from one sample of a study of technical replicates of blood from a handful of donors. Sequencing used immunoSEQ multiplex PCR; TCRdb keeps in-frame clones, though not all of them. The sample contains 81,000 or so clones, about 97% of which appear only once. Material: T cells isolated from PBMCs. These receptors all stem from a human donor in good health. Both conserved end residues are part of each CDR3. A D gene is named only where the DNA matches it firmly. The size of a clone is reported for some rows only, either as once, few or many, or as a class for expanded clones.

>TRBV9|TRBD1|NA|16|TRBJ1-2
TGTGCCAGCAGCCCCCCAACGACAGGGACGAGAGGTGGCTACACCTTC
CASSPPTTGTRGGYTF
>TRBV6-5|NA|NA|15|TRBJ1-5
TGTGCCAGCAGTTTAACAGGGAATGTTGCTCAGCCCCAGCATTTT
CASSLTGNVAQPQHF
>TRBV6-1|NA|NA|12|TRBJ1-1
TGTGCCAGCAGTGAGGACAGCCCTGAAGCTTTCTTT
CASSEDSPEAFF
>TRBV28|NA|NA|15|TRBJ2-7
TGTGCCAGCTCTACTAACAGGGGAGGCTCCTACGAGCAGTACTTC
CASSTNRGGSYEQYF
>TRBV10-1|NA|NA|13|TRBJ2-7
TGCGCCAGCAGTCTAAGGGGAACCTACGAGCAGTACTTC
CASSLRGTYEQYF
>TRBV9|TRBD1|NA|16|TRBJ2-3
TGTGCCAGCAGCTTCACAGGGGGGATGAGTACAGATACGCAGTATTTT
CASSFTGGMSTDTQYF
>TRBV27|NA|NA|15|TRBJ1-2
TGTGCCAGCGCCCTACTTCAACAGGGAAGTGGCGGCTACACCTTC
CASALLQQGSGGYTF
>TRBV7-8|NA|NA|14|TRBJ1-1
TGTGCCAGCAGCTTAGTACTACTGAACACTGAAGCTTTCTTT
CASSLVLLNTEAFF
>TRBV5-1|TRBD1|NA|15|TRBJ1-1
TGCGCCAGCAGCTTGGGGACAGGGGTTAGTATTGAAGCTTTCTTT
CASSLGTGVSIEAFF
>TRBV7-9|NA|once|16|TRBJ2-1
TGTGCCAGCAGCTTTGGCGGGACAGCCTCCTACAATGAGCAGTTCTTC
CASSFGGTASYNEQFF
>TRBV2|NA|NA|12|TRBJ2-5
TGTGCCAGCAGTGGGGGGAGGGAGACCCAGTACTTC
CASSGGRETQYF
>TRBV4-1|NA|NA|14|TRBJ2-2
TGCGCCAGCAGCCCCATCCTAAGAACCGGGGAGCTGTTTTTT
CASSPILRTGELFF
>TRBV30|TRBD1|NA|15|TRBJ1-5
TGTGCCTGGGGACTCCGGGACAGGAACTATCAGCCCCAGCATTTT
CAWGLRDRNYQPQHF
>TRBV6-1|NA|NA|14|TRBJ1-4
TGTGCCAGCAGGCCCAGGGGTATGGGTGAAAAACTGTTTTTT
CASRPRGMGEKLFF
>TRBV27|NA|once|13|TRBJ2-7
TGTGCCAGCAGTTTGCCCGGGTCCGGCGAGCAGTACTTC
CASSLPGSGEQYF
>TRBV9|NA|NA|15|TRBJ1-2
TGTGCCAGCAGCGTAGCTACAGGCCCTAACTATGGCTACACCTTC
CASSVATGPNYGYTF
>TRBV19|NA|NA|11|TRBJ1-2
TGTGCCAGTAGGCGCGACTATGGCTACACCTTC
CASRRDYGYTF
>TRBV10-3|NA|few|13|TRBJ2-4
TGTGCCATCTCCGGTGACACGTCCTCACTTCAGTACTTC
CAISGDTSSLQYF
>TRBV27|TRBD1|NA|14|TRBJ1-2
TGTGCCAGCAGTTTAGGGGGACAGCTCTATGGCTACACCTTC
CASSLGGQLYGYTF
>TRBV5-4|TRBD1|NA|15|TRBJ2-4
TGTGCCAGCAGCTTCCTGGCAGGGGGCGAAAACATTCAGTACTTC
CASSFLAGGENIQYF
>TRBV5-6|NA|NA|16|TRBJ1-4
TGTGCCAGCAGCTTGTGGTTTGCGACAACTAATGAAAAACTGTTTTTT
CASSLWFATTNEKLFF
>TRBV2|NA|NA|13|TRBJ2-7
TGTGCCAGCAGGGTCGTTAGCTCCTACGAGCAGTACTTC
CASRVVSSYEQYF
>TRBV9|TRBD1|NA|15|TRBJ1-1
TGTGCCAGCAGCGTCACAGGGGGCCTCAACACTGAAGCTTTCTTT
CASSVTGGLNTEAFF
>TRBV12-5|NA|once|16|TRBJ1-5
TGTGCTAGTGGTTTGGGACGCGGGCAGGGCAATCAGCCCCAGCATTTT
CASGLGRGQGNQPQHF
>TRBV15|TRBD1|NA|15|TRBJ1-1
TGTGCCACCAGAGCGAAAACAGGGGGAGGCACTGAAGCTTTCTTT
CATRAKTGGGTEAFF
>TRBV4-1|NA|few|14|TRBJ2-1
TGCGCCAGCACCACCTTTTCAGAAAACAATGAGCAGTTCTTC
CASTTFSENNEQFF
>TRBV4-1|NA|NA|16|TRBJ2-7
TGCGCCAGCAGCCAACCCGCCCAGGAATGGCCCTACGAGCAGTACTTC
CASSQPAQEWPYEQYF
>TRBV19|TRBD2|NA|15|TRBJ2-1
TGTGCCAGTAGTACGCGAATAGCGGGGTACAATGAGCAGTTCTTC
CASSTRIAGYNEQFF
>TRBV27|TRBD2|NA|15|TRBJ2-1
TGTGCCAGCAGCCTTAGGACTAGCGCCCACAATGAGCAGTTCTTC
CASSLRTSAHNEQFF
>TRBV30|TRBD2|NA|17|TRBJ2-7
TGTGCCTGGAGTGCCTACCGCACTAGCGGGGCCGCCTACGAGCAGTACTTC
CAWSAYRTSGAAYEQYF
>TRBV2|NA|NA|13|TRBJ2-5
TGTGCCAGCACTGTGGTTGGGGGGGAGACCCAGTACTTC
CASTVVGGETQYF
>TRBV19|TRBD1|few|13|TRBJ1-2
TGTGCCAGTAGTCGGGACAGGGGAGGTGGCTACACCTTC
CASSRDRGGGYTF
>TRBV7-9|NA|NA|15|TRBJ2-7
TGTGCCAGCAGCTTAGCGGGGGGTCCTCCCTCCGAGCAGTACTTC
CASSLAGGPPSEQYF
>TRBV7-9|TRBD2|NA|19|TRBJ2-1
TGTGCCAGCAGCCAACTAGCGGGAGGATTGTATGACTCCTACAATGAGCAGTTCTTC
CASSQLAGGLYDSYNEQFF
>TRBV5-4|TRBD2|NA|15|TRBJ2-1
TGTGCCAGCAGCTTGTCCCTAGCGGGAGCCAATGAGCAGTTCTTC
CASSLSLAGANEQFF